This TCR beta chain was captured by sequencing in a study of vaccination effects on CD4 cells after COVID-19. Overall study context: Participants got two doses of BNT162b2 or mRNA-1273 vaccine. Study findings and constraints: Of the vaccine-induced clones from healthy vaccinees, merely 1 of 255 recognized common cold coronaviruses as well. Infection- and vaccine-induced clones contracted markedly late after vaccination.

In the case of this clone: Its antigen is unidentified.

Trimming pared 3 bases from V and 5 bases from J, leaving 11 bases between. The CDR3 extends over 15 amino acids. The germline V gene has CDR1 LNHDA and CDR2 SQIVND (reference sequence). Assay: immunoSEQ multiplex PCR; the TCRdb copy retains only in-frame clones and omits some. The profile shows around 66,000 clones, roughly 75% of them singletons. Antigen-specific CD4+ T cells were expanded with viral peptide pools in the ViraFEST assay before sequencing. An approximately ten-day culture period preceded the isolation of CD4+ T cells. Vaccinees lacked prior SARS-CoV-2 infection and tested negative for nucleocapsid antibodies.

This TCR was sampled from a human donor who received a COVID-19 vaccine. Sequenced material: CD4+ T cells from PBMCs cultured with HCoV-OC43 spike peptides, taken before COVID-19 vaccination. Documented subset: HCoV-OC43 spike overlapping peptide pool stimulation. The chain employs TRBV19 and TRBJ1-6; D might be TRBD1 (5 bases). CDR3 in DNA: TGTGCCAGTAGTATCGCGGGGGGTAATAATTCACCCCTCCACTTT. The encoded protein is CASSIAGGNNSPLHF.